These 8 T cell receptor beta chains were all obtained from the same sample, sequenced in a study of T cell responses to AZD1222 COVID-19 vaccine. Assay: immunoSEQ multiplex PCR; the TCRdb copy retains only in-frame clones and omits some. This sample has 110,000 or so clones, with approximately 90% found just once. The input for sequencing was peripheral blood, taken on day 0 of MenACWY control vaccination. These TCRs come from an adult in good health.

V is TRBV7-2 and J is TRBJ1-5, with D unclear. The CDR3 runs 13 residues. V was trimmed by 4 bases and J by 4 bases, leaving 8 bases between them. Germline CDR1 SGHTA, CDR2 FQGNSA. CDR3: CASSSSGNQPQHF. Written as DNA, the CDR3 is TGTGCCAGCAGCTCCTCCGGGAATCAGCCCCAGCATTTT.

V gene TRBV27 combines with J gene TRBJ1-5, with D uncertain. The germline gives CDR1 MNHEY, CDR2 SMNVEV (reference sequence). Between the trimmed V and J ends, which lost 8 bases and 3 bases, there was a span of 14 bases. This CDR3 comprises 14 residues. The chain's CDR3 is CASSYRQFNQPQHF. CDR3 coding DNA: TGTGCCAGCTCTTATCGGCAGTTCAATCAGCCCCAGCATTTT.

This sequence joins TRBV15 and TRBJ1-3, with 8 bases matching TRBD1. Trimming removed 5 bases from V and 1 base from J; junction bases left unmatched: 10. Per germline, CDR1 LNHNV and CDR2 YYDKDF (reference sequence). The CDR3 runs 17 residues. Written as DNA, the CDR3 is TGTGCCACCAGCCCTGGGACAGGACTACTATCTGGAAACACCATATATTTT. This codes for CATSPGTGLLSGNTIYF.

The chain is built from TRBV9 and TRBJ2-3; 7 nucleotides agree with TRBD2. Trimming took 0 bases from V and 2 from J; bases not matched to a gene: 6. CDR1 is SGDLS and CDR2 is YYNGEE in the germline V gene. The CDR3 covers 16 residues. CDR3 DNA: TGTGCCAGCAGCGTAGCACCAGCGGGGTACACAGATACGCAGTATTTT. The encoded protein is CASSVAPAGYTDTQYF.

The J gene is TRBJ1-2, the V gene TRBV27, with 10 positions matching TRBD1. The CDR3 runs to 16 residues. V trimming: 5 bases; J trimming: 3 bases; junction bases outside the gene matches: 9. Per germline, CDR1 MNHEY and CDR2 SMNVEV (reference sequence). The CDR3 DNA follows: TGTGCCAGCAGTCCCGGGACAGGGGCCCAGGACTATGGCTACACCTTC. It specifies CASSPGTGAQDYGYTF.

The chain employs TRBV18 and TRBJ1-2, with D tentatively TRBD1 (6 bases). The CDR3 covers 15 residues. Germline V gene data show CDR1 as KGHSH and CDR2 as LQKENI. V was clipped by 6 bases and J by 4 bases, with 18 bases between them. The CDR3 nucleotides are TGTGCCAGCTCCCTGGGGGCCTTGCCGGTCTATGGCTACACCTTC. This sequence encodes CASSLGALPVYGYTF. The full variable domain, its missing parts supplied by reference TRBV18 and TRBJ1-2, is NAGVMQNPRHLVRRRGQEARLRCSPMKGHSHVYWYRQLPEEGLKFMVYLQKENIIDESGMPKERFSAEFPKEGPSILRIQQVVRGDSAAYFCASSLGALPVYGYTFGSGTRLTVV.

This chain uses TRBV11-1 with TRBJ2-1; D is possibly TRBD1 or TRBD2 (5 bases each). The V end was cut by 0 bases, the J end by 5 bases, with 8 bases between. Germline V lookup: CDR1 SGHAT, CDR2 FQDESV (reference sequence). This CDR3 is built from 14 residues. This chain's CDR3 is CASSLAGRDNEQFF. The CDR3 DNA follows: TGTGCCAGCAGCTTAGCGGGGCGGGACAATGAGCAGTTCTTC.

The chain links TRBV18 to TRBJ1-1, with 8 nucleotides matching TRBD1. The CDR3 runs to 16 residues. V was pared by 3 bases and J by 3 bases, with 9 bases of the junction left unmatched. The germline gives CDR1 KGHSH, CDR2 LQKENI. CDR3 nucleotides: TGTGCCAGCTCACCCGACAGGGGTACGGTCCACACTGAAGCTTTCTTT. Its protein is CASSPDRGTVHTEAFF.